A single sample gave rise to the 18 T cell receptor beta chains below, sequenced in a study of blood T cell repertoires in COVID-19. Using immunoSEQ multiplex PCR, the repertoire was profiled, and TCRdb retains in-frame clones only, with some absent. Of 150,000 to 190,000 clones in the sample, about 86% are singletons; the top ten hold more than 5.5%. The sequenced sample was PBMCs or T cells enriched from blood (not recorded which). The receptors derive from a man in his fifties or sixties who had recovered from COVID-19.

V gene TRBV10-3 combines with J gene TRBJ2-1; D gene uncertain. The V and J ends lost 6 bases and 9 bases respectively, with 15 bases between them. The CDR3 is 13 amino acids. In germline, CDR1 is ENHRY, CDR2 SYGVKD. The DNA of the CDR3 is TGTGCCATCAGGGAGCTAGTTGGCGGTGAGCAGTTCTTC. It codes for CAIRELVGGEQFF.

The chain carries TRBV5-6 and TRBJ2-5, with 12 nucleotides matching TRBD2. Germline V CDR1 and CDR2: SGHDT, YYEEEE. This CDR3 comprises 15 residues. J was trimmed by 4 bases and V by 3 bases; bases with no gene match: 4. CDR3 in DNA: TGTGCCAGCAGCTGGGCACTAGCGGGGGGAGAGACCCAGTACTTC. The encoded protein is CASSWALAGGETQYF.

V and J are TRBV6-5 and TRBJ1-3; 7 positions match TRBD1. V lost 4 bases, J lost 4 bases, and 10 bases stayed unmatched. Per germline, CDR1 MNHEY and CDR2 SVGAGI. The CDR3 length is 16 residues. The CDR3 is CASSSTDRLAGNTIYF. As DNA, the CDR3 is TGTGCCAGCAGTTCTACGGACAGGCTGGCCGGAAACACCATATATTTT.

The CDR3 here is CASSQTGGAGNTIYF. The CDR3 region has the DNA TGTGCCAGCAGCCAAACAGGGGGAGCTGGAAACACCATATATTTT. The J gene is TRBJ1-3, the V gene TRBV3-1 (or the pseudogene TRBV3-2), with 8 bases aligning to TRBD1. The germline CDR1 and CDR2 sequences are LGHDT and YNNKEL (reference sequence). The CDR3 is 15 residues long. V was clipped by 2 bases and J by 2 bases; unmatched bases: 2.

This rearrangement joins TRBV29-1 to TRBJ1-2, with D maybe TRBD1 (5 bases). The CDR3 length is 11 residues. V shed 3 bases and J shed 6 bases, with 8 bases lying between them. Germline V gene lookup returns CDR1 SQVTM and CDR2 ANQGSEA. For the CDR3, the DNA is TGCAGCGTTGAGCGACAGAATGGCTACACCTTC. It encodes CSVERQNGYTF.

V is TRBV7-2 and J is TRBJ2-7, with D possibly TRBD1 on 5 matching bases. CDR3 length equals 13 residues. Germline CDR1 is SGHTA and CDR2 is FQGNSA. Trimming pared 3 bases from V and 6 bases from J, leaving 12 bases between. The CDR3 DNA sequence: TGTGCCAGCAGCTTTTTCACCCAGGGCGAGCAGTACTTC. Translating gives CASSFFTQGEQYF.

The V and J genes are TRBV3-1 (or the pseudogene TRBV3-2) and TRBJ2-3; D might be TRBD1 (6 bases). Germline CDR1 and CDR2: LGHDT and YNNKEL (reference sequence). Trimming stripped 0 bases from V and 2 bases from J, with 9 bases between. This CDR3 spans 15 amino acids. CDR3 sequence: CASSQDQGLTDTQYF. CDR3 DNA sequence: TGTGCCAGCAGCCAAGACCAGGGGCTCACAGATACGCAGTATTTT.

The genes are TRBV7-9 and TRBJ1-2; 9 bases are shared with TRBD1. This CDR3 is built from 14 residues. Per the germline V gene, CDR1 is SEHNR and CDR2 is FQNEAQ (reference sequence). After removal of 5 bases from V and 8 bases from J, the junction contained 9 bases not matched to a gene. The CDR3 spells CASSHTDRGGGYTF. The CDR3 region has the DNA TGTGCCAGCAGCCACACAGACAGGGGGGGAGGCTACACCTTC. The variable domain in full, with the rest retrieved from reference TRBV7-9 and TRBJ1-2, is DTGVSQNPRHKITKRGQNVTFRCDPISEHNRLYWYRQTLGQGPEFLTYFQNEAQLEKSRLLSDRFSAERPKGSFSTLEIQRTEQGDSAMYLCASSHTDRGGGYTFGSGTRLTVV.

The CDR3 protein is CASSAQGRYLTGELFF. Written as DNA, the CDR3 is TGTGCCAGCAGCGCTCAGGGGCGATACCTCACCGGGGAGCTGTTTTTT. The V call is TRBV7-2, the J call TRBJ2-2, with D tentatively TRBD1 (6 bases). V dropped 5 bases and J dropped 4 bases, with 17 bases sitting between them. The germline V gene has CDR1 SGHTA and CDR2 FQGNSA. This CDR3 has 16 residues.

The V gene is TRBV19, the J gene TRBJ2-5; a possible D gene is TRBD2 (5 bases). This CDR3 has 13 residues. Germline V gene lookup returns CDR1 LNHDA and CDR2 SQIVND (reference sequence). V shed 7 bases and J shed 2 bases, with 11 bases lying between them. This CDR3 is CASTDTGQETQYF. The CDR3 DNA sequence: TGTGCCAGTACCGACACGGGACAAGAGACCCAGTACTTC.

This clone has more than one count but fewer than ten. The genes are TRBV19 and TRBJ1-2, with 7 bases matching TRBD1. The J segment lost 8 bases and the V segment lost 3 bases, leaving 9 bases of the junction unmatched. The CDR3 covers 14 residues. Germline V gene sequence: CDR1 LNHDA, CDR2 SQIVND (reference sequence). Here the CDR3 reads CASSISRGGQGYTF. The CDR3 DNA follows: TGTGCCAGTAGTATCTCGAGAGGGGGCCAGGGCTACACCTTC.

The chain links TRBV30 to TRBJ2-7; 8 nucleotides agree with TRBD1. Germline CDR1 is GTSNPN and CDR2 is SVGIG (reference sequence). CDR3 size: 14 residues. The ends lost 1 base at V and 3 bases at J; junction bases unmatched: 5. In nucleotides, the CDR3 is TGTGCCTGGAGTGAAGGGACAGGTTACTACGAGCAGTACTTC. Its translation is CAWSEGTGYYEQYF.

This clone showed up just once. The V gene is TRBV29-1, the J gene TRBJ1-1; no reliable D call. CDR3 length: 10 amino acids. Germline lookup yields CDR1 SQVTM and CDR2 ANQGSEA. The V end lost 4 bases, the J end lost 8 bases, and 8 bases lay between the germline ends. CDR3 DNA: TGCAGCGTTGTCGACATAGAAGCTTTCTTT. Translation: CSVVDIEAFF. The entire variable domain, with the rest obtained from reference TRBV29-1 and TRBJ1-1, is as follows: SAVISQKPSRDICQRGTSLTIQCQVDSQVTMMFWYRQQPGQSLTLIATANQGSEATYESGFVIDKFPISRPNLTFSTLTVSNMSPEDSSIYLCSVVDIEAFFGQGTRLTVV.

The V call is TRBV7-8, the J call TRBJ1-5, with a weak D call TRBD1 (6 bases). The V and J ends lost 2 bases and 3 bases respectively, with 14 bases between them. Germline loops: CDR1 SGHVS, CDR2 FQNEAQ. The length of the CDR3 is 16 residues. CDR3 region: CASSLQGSGNNQPQHF. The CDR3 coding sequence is TGTGCCAGCAGCTTACAGGGGTCAGGAAACAATCAGCCCCAGCATTTT.

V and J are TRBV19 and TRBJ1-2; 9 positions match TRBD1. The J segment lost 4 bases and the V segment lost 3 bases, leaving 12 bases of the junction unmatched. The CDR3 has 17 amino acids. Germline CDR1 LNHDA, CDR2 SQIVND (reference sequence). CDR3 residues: CASSMPGQGGVSYGYTF. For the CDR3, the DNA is TGTGCCAGTAGTATGCCGGGACAGGGAGGAGTGAGCTATGGCTACACCTTC.

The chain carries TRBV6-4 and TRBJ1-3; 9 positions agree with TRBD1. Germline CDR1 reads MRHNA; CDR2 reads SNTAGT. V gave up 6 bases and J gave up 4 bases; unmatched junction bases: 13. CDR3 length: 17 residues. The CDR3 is CASRRNRGQDVGNTIYF. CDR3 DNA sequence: TGTGCCAGCAGACGAAACAGGGGGCAGGATGTAGGAAACACCATATATTTT.

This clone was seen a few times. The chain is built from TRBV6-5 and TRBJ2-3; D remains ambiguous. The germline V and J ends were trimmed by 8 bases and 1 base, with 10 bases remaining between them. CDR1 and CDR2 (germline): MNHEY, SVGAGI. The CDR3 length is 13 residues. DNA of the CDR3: TGTGCCAGCTCGAGATCGCGCACAGATACGCAGTATTTT. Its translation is CASSRSRTDTQYF.

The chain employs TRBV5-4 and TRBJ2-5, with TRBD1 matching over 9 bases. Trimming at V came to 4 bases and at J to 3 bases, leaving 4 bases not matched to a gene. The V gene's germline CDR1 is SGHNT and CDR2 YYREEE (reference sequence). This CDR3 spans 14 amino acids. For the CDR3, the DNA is TGTGCCAGCAGCGTGGGACAGGGAAAAGAGACCCAGTACTTC. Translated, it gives CASSVGQGKETQYF.